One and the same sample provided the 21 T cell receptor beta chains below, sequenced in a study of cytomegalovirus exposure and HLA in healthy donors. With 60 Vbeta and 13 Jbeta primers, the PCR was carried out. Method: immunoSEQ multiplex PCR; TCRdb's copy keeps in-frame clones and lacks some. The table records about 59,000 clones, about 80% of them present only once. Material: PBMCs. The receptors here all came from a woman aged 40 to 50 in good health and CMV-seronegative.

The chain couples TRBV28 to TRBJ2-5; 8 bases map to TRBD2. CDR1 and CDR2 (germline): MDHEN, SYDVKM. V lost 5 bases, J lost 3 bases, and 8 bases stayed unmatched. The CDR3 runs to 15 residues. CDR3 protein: CASSVPGLEKETQYF. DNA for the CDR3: TGTGCCAGCAGTGTCCCGGGACTAGAAAAAGAGACCCAGTACTTC.

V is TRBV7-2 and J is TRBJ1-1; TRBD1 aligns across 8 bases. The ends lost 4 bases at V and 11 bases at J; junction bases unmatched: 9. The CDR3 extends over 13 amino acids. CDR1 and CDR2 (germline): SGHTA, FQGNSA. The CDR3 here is CASSYSRGRGAFF. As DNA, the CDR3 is TGTGCCAGCAGCTACAGCAGGGGGCGGGGGGCTTTCTTT. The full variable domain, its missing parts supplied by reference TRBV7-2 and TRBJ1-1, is GAGVSQSPSNKVTEKGKDVELRCDPISGHTALYWYRQSLGQGLEFLIYFQGNSAPDKSGLPSDRFSAERTGGSVSTLTIQRTQQEDSAVYLCASSYSRGRGAFFGQGTRLTVV.

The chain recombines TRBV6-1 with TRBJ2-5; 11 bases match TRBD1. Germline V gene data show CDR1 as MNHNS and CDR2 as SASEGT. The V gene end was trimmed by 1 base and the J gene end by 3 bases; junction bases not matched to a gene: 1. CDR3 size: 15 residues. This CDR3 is CASSEGTGGEETQYF. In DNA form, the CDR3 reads TGTGCCAGCAGTGAAGGGACAGGGGGCGAAGAGACCCAGTACTTC.

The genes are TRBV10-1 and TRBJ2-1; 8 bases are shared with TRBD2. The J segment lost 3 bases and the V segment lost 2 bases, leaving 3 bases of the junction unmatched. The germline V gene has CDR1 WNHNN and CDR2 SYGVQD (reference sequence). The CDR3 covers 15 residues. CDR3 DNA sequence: TGCGCCAGCAGTGAGAGCGGGAGCGGCTACAATGAGCAGTTCTTC. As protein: CASSESGSGYNEQFF.

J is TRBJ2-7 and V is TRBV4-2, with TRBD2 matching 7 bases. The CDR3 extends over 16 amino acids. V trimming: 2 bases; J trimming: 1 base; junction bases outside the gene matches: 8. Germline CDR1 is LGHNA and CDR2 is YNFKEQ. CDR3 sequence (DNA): TGTGCCAGCAGCCAACTGGGGGGGTCCGAATCCTACGAGCAGTACTTC. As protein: CASSQLGGSESYEQYF.

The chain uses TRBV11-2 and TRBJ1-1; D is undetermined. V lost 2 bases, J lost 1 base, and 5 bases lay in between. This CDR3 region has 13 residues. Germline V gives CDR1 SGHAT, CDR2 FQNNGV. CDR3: CASSLQANTEAFF. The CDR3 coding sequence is TGTGCCAGCAGCTTACAGGCGAACACTGAAGCTTTCTTT.

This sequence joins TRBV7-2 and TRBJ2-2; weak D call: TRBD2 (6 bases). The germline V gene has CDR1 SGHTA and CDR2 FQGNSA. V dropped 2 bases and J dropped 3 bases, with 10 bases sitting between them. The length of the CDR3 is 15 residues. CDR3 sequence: CASSLNQRDTGELFF. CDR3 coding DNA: TGTGCCAGCAGCTTAAATCAGCGGGACACCGGGGAGCTGTTTTTT.

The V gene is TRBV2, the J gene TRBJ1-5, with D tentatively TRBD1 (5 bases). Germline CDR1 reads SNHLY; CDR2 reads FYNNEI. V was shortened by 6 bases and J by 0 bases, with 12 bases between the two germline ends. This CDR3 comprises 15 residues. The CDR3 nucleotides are TGTGCCAGCAGAGCCCAGGGAGGTAGCAATCAGCCCCAGCATTTT. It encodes CASRAQGGSNQPQHF.

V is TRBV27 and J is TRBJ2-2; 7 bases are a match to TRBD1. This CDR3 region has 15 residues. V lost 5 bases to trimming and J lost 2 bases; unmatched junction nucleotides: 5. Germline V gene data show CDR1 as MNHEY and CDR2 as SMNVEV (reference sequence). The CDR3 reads CASSPWDSNTGELFF. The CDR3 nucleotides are TGTGCCAGCAGTCCCTGGGACAGCAACACCGGGGAGCTGTTTTTT.

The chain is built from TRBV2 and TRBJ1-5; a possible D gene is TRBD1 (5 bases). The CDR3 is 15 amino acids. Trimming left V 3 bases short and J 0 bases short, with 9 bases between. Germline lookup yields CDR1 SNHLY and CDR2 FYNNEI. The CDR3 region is CASSEGLSSNQPQHF. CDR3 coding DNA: TGTGCCAGCAGTGAGGGACTTAGTAGCAATCAGCCCCAGCATTTT.

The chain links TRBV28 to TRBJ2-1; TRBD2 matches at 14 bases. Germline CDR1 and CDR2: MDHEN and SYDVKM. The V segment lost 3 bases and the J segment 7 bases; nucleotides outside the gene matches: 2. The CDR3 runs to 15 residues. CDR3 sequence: CASSLTSGRVNEQFF. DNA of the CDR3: TGTGCCAGCAGTTTGACTAGCGGGAGGGTTAATGAGCAGTTCTTC.

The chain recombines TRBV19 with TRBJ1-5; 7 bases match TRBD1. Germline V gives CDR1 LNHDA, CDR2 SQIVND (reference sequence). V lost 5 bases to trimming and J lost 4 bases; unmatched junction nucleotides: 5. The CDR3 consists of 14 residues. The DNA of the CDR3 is TGTGCCAGTAGTCCGGACAGGACTAATCAGCCCCAGCATTTT. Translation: CASSPDRTNQPQHF.

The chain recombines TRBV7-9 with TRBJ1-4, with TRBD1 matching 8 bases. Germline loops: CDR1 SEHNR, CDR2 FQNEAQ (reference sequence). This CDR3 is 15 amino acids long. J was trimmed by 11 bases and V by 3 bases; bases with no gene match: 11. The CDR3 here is CASSFVGRGRPKLFF. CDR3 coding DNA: TGTGCCAGCAGCTTCGTGGGCAGGGGGCGGCCGAAACTGTTTTTT. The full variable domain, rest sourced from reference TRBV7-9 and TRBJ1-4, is DTGVSQNPRHKITKRGQNVTFRCDPISEHNRLYWYRQTLGQGPEFLTYFQNEAQLEKSRLLSDRFSAERPKGSFSTLEIQRTEQGDSAMYLCASSFVGRGRPKLFFGSGTQLSVL.

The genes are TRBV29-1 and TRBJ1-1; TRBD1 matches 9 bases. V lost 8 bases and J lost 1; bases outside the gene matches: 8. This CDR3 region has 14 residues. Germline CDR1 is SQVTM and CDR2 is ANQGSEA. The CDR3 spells CSLKTGGPNTEAFF. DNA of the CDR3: TGCAGCCTCAAGACAGGGGGTCCGAACACTGAAGCTTTCTTT.

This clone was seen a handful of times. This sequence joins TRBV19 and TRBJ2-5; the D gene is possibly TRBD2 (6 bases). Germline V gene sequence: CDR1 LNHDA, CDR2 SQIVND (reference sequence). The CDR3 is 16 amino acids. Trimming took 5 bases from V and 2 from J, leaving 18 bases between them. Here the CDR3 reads CASSYGGRGVQETQYF. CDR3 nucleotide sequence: TGTGCCAGTAGTTACGGGGGACGGGGAGTTCAAGAGACCCAGTACTTC. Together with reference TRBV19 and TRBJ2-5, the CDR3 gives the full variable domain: DGGITQSPKYLFRKEGQNVTLSCEQNLNHDAMYWYRQDPGQGLRLIYYSQIVNDFQKGDIAEGYSVSREKKESFPLTVTSAQKNPTAFYLCASSYGGRGVQETQYFGPGTRLLVL.

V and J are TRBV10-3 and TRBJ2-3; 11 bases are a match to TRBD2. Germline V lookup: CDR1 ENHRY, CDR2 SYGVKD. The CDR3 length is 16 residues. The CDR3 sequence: CATERGSGGAVDTQYF. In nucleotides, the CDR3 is TGTGCTACGGAGAGGGGTAGCGGGGGGGCGGTAGATACGCAGTATTTT.

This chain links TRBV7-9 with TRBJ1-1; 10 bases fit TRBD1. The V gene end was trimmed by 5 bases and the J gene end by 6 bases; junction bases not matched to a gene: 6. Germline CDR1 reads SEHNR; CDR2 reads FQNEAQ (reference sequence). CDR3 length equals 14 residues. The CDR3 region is CASSLDRGPAEAFF. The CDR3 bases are TGTGCCAGCAGCCTCGACAGGGGGCCTGCTGAAGCTTTCTTT.

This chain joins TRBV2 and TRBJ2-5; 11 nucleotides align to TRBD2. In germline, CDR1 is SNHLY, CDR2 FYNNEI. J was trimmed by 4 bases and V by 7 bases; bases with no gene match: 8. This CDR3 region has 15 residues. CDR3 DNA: TGTGCCAGCACCGTAGCGGGAGGGCATCGAGAGACCCAGTACTTC. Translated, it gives CASTVAGGHRETQYF.

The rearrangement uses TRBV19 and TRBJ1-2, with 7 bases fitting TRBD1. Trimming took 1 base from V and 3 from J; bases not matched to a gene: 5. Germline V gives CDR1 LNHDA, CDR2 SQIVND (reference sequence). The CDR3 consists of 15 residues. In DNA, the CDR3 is TGTGCCAGTAGTATAGCGACAGGGTACGACTATGGCTACACCTTC. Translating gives CASSIATGYDYGYTF. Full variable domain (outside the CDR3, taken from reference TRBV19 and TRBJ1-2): DGGITQSPKYLFRKEGQNVTLSCEQNLNHDAMYWYRQDPGQGLRLIYYSQIVNDFQKGDIAEGYSVSREKKESFPLTVTSAQKNPTAFYLCASSIATGYDYGYTFGSGTRLTVV.

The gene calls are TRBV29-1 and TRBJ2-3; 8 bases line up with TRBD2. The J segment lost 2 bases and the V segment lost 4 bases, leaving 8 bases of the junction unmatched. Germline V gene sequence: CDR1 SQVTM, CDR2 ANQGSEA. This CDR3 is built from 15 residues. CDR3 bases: TGCAGCGTTGTTCTACTAGCGGTTAACACAGATACGCAGTATTTT. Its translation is CSVVLLAVNTDTQYF.

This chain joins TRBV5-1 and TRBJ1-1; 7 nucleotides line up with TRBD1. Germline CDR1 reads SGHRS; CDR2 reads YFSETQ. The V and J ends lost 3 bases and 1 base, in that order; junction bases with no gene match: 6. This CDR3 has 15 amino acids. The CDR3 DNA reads TGCGCCAGCAGCTCCGGGACAGCAACGAACACTGAAGCTTTCTTT. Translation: CASSSGTATNTEAFF.